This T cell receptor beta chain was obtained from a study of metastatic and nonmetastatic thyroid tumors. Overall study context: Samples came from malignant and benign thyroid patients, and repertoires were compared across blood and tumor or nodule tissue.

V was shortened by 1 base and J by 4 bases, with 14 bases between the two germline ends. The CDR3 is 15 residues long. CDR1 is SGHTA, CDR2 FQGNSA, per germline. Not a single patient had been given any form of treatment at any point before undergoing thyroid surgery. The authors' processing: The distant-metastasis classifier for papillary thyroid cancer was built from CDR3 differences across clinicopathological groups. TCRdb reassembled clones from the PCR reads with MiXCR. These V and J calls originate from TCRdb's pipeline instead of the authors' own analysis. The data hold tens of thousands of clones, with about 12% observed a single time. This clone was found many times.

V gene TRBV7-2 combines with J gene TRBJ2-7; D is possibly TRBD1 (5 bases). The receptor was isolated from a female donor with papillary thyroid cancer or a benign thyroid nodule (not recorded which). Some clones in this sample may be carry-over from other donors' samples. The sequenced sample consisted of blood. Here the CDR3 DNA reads TGTGCCAGCAGCTTAGGCTCAGGGAAGTATTACGAGCAGTACTTC. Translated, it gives CASSLGSGKYYEQYF.